Listed below are T cell receptor beta chains from one sample, sequenced in a study of cytomegalovirus exposure and HLA in healthy donors. This table comes from immunoSEQ multiplex PCR, and its TCRdb copy is limited to in-frame clones, with some not included. Of approximately 160,000 clones listed, around 85% are singletons. Input material: PBMCs. The receptors shown here come from a human donor in good health. CDR3s include the opening cysteine and the closing phenylalanine or tryptophan. D genes are given only for firm matches. Expanded clones get a size class; other rows say once, few or many, or leave the size out.

d_gene	v_gene	abundance	j_gene	CDR3aa	CDR3nt
.	TRBV9	.	TRBJ2-5	CASSSLSGVGETQYF	TGTGCCAGCAGCAGCCTCTCGGGGGTGGGGGAGACCCAGTACTTC
.	TRBV5-1	.	TRBJ1-6	CASSLEQGGSPLHF	TGCGCCAGCAGCTTGGAGCAGGGCGGTTCACCCCTCCACTTT
.	TRBV7-2	.	TRBJ2-5	CASSPRAETQYF	TGTGCCAGCAGTCCTCGCGCAGAGACCCAGTACTTC
.	TRBV11-1	.	TRBJ1-1	CASSLVGYREAFF	TGTGCCAGCAGCTTAGTAGGGTACAGGGAAGCTTTCTTT
.	TRBV28	.	TRBJ1-2	CASRVDSAPYGYTF	TGTGCCAGCAGGGTGGACAGTGCCCCCTATGGCTACACCTTC
.	TRBV19	.	TRBJ2-7	CASSPAEGQYEQYF	TGTGCCAGTAGTCCTGCGGAAGGACAGTACGAGCAGTACTTC
TRBD2	TRBV15	.	TRBJ2-1	CATSTRLAEYNEQFF	TGTGCCACCAGCACTCGACTAGCGGAGTACAATGAGCAGTTCTTC
.	TRBV7-2	.	TRBJ2-5	CASSSRSEGETQYF	TGTGCCAGCAGCTCGCGGTCGGAGGGGGAGACCCAGTACTTC
.	TRBV19	few	TRBJ1-6	CASSIDDSPNSPLHF	TGTGCCAGTAGTATAGACGACAGTCCGAATTCACCCCTCCACTTT
TRBD1	TRBV19	.	TRBJ1-1	CASSIATTGEAFF	TGTGCCAGTAGTATAGCAACGACAGGGGAGGCTTTCTTT
TRBD1	TRBV5-6	.	TRBJ1-1	CASSLEQGANTEAFF	TGTGCCAGCAGCTTGGAGCAGGGGGCTAACACTGAAGCTTTCTTT
TRBD1	TRBV7-7	.	TRBJ2-7	CASSPGQGAYEQYF	TGTGCCAGCAGCCCGGGACAGGGGGCCTACGAGCAGTACTTC
.	TRBV15	.	TRBJ2-7	CATSRDTVPSYEQYF	TGTGCCACCAGCAGGGATACAGTTCCCTCCTACGAGCAGTACTTC
TRBD1	TRBV2	.	TRBJ1-3	CASSESWDRGTLYSGNTIYF	TGTGCCAGCAGTGAATCGTGGGACAGGGGCACTCTTTACTCTGGAAACACCATATATTTT
.	TRBV25-1	.	TRBJ2-7	CASSPPGGRGEQYF	TGTGCCAGCAGTCCCCCGGGGGGCAGGGGCGAGCAGTACTTC
TRBD1	TRBV2	.	TRBJ2-3	CASRPGTGRDTQYF	TGTGCCAGCAGGCCCGGGACAGGGAGGGATACGCAGTATTTT
.	TRBV2	.	TRBJ2-5	CASSGTTGGETQYF	TGTGCCAGCAGTGGAACGACGGGTGGAGAGACCCAGTACTTC
.	TRBV7-2	.	TRBJ1-1	CASSPSLNTEAFF	TGTGCCAGCAGCCCCTCTTTGAACACTGAAGCTTTCTTT
.	TRBV11-1	.	TRBJ1-6	CASSPGVSYNSPLHF	TGTGCCAGCAGCCCAGGGGTCTCCTATAATTCACCCCTCCACTTT
TRBD1	TRBV6-6	.	TRBJ2-7	CASESGTGYEQYF	TGTGCCAGTGAATCCGGGACAGGCTACGAGCAGTACTTC
.	TRBV27	.	TRBJ1-2	CASRGGAGVGYTF	TGTGCCAGCAGAGGTGGGGCAGGGGTAGGCTACACCTTC
.	TRBV6-4	.	TRBJ1-5	CASSTDLHQPQHF	TGTGCCAGCAGTACAGATCTTCATCAGCCCCAGCATTTT
TRBD2	TRBV6-5	few	TRBJ2-1	CASSSTSGDNEQFF	TGTGCCAGCAGTTCGACTAGCGGGGACAATGAGCAGTTCTTC
.	TRBV7-9	.	TRBJ1-4	CASSKGAQTTNEKLFF	TGTGCCAGCAGCAAAGGTGCACAGACAACTAATGAAAAACTGTTTTTT
TRBD1	TRBV6-7	.	TRBJ2-5	CASSYPRTGKEETQYF	TGTGCCAGCAGTTACCCACGGACAGGGAAGGAAGAGACCCAGTACTTC
.	TRBV13	.	TRBJ2-5	CASSSKKGPETQYF	TGTGCCAGCAGCTCGAAAAAGGGGCCGGAGACCCAGTACTTC
TRBD1	TRBV25-1	.	TRBJ1-4	CASSLQGLEEKLFF	TGTGCCAGCAGTTTACAGGGGTTAGAGGAAAAACTGTTTTTT
.	TRBV6-5	.	TRBJ2-7	CASSFSGPSPYEQYF	TGTGCCAGCAGCTTCAGCGGGCCCTCACCCTACGAGCAGTACTTC
.	TRBV5-6	.	TRBJ1-3	CASSLWPETTGNTIYF	TGTGCCAGCAGCTTGTGGCCCGAAACTACTGGAAACACCATATATTTT
.	TRBV9	.	TRBJ1-4	CASSDLQTATNEKLFF	TGTGCCAGCAGCGATCTACAGACAGCAACTAATGAAAAACTGTTTTTT
.	TRBV2	.	TRBJ2-7	CASSDWGSRREQYF	TGTGCCAGCAGTGACTGGGGATCTCGGAGGGAGCAGTACTTC
.	TRBV4-3	.	TRBJ2-3	CASSPRGTSTDTQYF	TGCGCCAGCAGCCCTCGCGGGACGAGCACAGATACGCAGTATTTT
TRBD2	TRBV6-5	.	TRBJ2-3	CATGLDRDTQYF	TGTGCCACCGGACTAGACCGCGATACGCAGTATTTT
TRBD1	TRBV5-4	.	TRBJ1-1	CASIRDRGISEAFF	TGTGCCAGCATCCGGGACAGGGGCATCTCTGAAGCTTTCTTT
.	TRBV15	.	TRBJ2-1	CATSRDGLLVPSEQFF	TGTGCCACCAGCAGAGATGGTCTATTGGTCCCTTCTGAGCAGTTCTTC
.	TRBV5-1	.	TRBJ2-7	CASSLPRGQSSYEQYF	TGCGCCAGCAGCTTACCCCGGGGACAAAGCTCCTACGAGCAGTACTTC
.	TRBV7-9	.	TRBJ1-1	CASSLAAGGLNTEAFF	TGTGCCAGCAGCTTAGCGGCGGGGGGATTGAACACTGAAGCTTTCTTT
TRBD1	TRBV7-9	.	TRBJ1-6	CASSKWTGYYNSPLHF	TGTGCCAGCAGCAAATGGACAGGGTACTATAATTCACCCCTCCACTTT
.	TRBV6-5	.	TRBJ1-6	CASSYSRNRESPLHF	TGTGCCAGCAGTTACTCGAGAAACAGAGAATCACCCCTCCACTTT